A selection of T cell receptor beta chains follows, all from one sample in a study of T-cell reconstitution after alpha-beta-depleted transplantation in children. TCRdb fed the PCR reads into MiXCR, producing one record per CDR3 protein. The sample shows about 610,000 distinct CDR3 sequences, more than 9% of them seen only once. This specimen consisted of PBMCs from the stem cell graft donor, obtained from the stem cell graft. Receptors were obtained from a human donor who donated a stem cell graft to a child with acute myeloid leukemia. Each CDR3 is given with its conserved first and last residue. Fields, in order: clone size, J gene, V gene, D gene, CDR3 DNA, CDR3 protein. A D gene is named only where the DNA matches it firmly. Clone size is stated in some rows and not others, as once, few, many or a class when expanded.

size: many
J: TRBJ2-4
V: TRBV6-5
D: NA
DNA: TGTGCCAGCAGTTACTCGACGAACCCCTGGGACATTCAGTACTTC
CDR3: CASSYSTNPWDIQYF

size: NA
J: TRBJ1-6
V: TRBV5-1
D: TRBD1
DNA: TGCGCCAGCAGCTTGAGTAGCGGACAGGGTGTTTCACCCCTCCACTTT
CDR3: CASSLSSGQGVSPLHF

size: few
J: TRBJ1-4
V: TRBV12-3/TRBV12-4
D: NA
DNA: TGTGCCAGCAGTTTTCCGAGGGGTGAAAAACTGTTTTTT
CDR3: CASSFPRGEKLFF

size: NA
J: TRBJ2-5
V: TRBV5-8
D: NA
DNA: TGTGCCAGCATCTCCAGGTCTAGGAGTTCCGAGACCCAGTACTTC
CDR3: CASISRSRSSETQYF

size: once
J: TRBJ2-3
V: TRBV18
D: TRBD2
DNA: TGTGCCAGCTCACCCTTGGGGACTAGCGGAACTACGCAGTATTTT
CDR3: CASSPLGTSGTTQYF

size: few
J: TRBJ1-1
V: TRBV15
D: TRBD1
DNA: TGTGCCACCAGCAGAGGGGACAGGGCTAACACTGAAGCTTTCTTT
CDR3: CATSRGDRANTEAFF

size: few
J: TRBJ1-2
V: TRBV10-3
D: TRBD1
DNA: TGTGCCATCAGTACAGGGGGCCAGGGCTACACCTTC
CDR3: CAISTGGQGYTF

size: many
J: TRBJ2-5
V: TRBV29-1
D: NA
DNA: TGCAGCGTTGAACTGAGTGTCAGTTGGACCCAGTACTTC
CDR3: CSVELSVSWTQYF

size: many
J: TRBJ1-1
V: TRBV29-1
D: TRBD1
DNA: TGCAGCGTCTCGGTATTGAGGGACAGTGAAGCTTTCTTT
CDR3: CSVSVLRDSEAFF

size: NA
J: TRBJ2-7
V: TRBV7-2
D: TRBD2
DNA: TGTGCCAGCAGCTTGGAGGCGGGAGCAAGCCGCGAGCAGTACTTC
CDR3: CASSLEAGASREQYF

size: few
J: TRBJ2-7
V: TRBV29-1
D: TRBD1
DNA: TGCAGCGTTGAAAGCCGAGACAGGGGGCCGAGGGAGCAGTACTTC
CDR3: CSVESRDRGPREQYF

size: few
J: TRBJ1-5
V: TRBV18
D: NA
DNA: TGTGCCAGCTCACCACGCGTGGGACACGATAGCAATCAGCCCCAGCATTTT
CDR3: CASSPRVGHDSNQPQHF

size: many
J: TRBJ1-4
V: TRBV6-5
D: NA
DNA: TGTGCCAGCAGTTGGGGTGGGACTGACTATGAAAAACTGTTTTTT
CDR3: CASSWGGTDYEKLFF

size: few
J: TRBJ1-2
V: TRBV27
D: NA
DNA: TGTGCCAGCAGCTCAACAACAGGCATGCTTAGCTATGGCTACACCTTC
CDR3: CASSSTTGMLSYGYTF

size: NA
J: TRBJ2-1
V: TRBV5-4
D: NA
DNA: TGTGCCAGCAGGGATATCGAGAGAAATGAGCAGTTCTTC
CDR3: CASRDIERNEQFF

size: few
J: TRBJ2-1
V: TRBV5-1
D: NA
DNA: TGCGCCAGCAGCTTGGATGGGGCCTCGCAAGGGAATGAGCAGTTCTTC
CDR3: CASSLDGASQGNEQFF

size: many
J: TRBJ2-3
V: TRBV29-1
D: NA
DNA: TGCAGCGTTCGAACCCCAGCTAGCACAGATACGCAGTATTTT
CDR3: CSVRTPASTDTQYF

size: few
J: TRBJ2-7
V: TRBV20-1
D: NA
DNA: TGCAGTGCTAGAGCTCTAGCGTCGGGCGAGCAGTACTTC
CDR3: CSARALASGEQYF

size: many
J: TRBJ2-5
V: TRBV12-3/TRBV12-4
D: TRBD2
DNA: TGTGCCAGAGAGGGGCTAGCGGGAGAAGAGACCCAGTACTTC
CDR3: CAREGLAGEETQYF

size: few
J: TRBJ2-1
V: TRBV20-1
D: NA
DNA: TGCAGTGCTAGAGATGGGGCGGTGGGGTTCCTCAATGAGCAGTTCTTC
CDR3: CSARDGAVGFLNEQFF

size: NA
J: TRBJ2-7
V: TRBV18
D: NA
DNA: TGTGCCAGCTCACTCCCCCGGAGCTCCTACGAGCAGTACTTC
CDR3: CASSLPRSSYEQYF

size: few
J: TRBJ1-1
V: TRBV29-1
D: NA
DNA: TGCAGCGTTGGTCGTTCCACCAGCAGGGTATCCTCTGAAGCTTTCTTT
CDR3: CSVGRSTSRVSSEAFF

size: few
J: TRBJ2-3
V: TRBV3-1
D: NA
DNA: TGTGCCAGCAGCCAAGTAGGAACAACAGATACGCAGTATTTT
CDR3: CASSQVGTTDTQYF

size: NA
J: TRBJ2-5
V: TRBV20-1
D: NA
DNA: TGCAGTGCTAGAGATACCGGGACATTAGGGGAGACCCAGTACTTC
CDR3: CSARDTGTLGETQYF

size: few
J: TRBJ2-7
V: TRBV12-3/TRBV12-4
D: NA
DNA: TGTGCCAGCAGGCCCGGGCAGGGTTACACCGAGCAGTACTTC
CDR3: CASRPGQGYTEQYF

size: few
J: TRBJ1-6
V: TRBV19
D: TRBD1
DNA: TGTGCCAGTAACCCGACAGGGGGCCTGAATTCACCCCTCCACTTT
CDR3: CASNPTGGLNSPLHF

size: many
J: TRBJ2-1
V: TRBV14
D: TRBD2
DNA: TGTGCCAGCAGCCAGTTAGTATCGGGGGGCTACAATGAGCAGTTCTTC
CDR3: CASSQLVSGGYNEQFF

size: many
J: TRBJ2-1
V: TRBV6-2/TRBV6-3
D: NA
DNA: TGTGCCAGCACTACCGGGGGCTCCTACAATGAGCAGTTCTTC
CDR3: CASTTGGSYNEQFF

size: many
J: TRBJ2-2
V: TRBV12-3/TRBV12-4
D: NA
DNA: TGTGCCAGCAGTCCCCGGGCGGAGGCGAACACCGGGGAGCTGTTTTTT
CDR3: CASSPRAEANTGELFF

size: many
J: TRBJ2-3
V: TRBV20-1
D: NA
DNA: TGCAGTGCGGGCGACAGGAACACAGATACGCAGTATTTT
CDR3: CSAGDRNTDTQYF

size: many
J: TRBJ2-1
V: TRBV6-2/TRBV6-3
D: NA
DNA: TGTGCCAGCAGTTCCGCGACTAGGGACTACAATGAGCAGTTCTTC
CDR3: CASSSATRDYNEQFF

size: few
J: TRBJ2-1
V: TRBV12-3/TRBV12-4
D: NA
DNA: TGTGCCAGCGGGAGTAGCGGCCTTTACAATGAGCAGTTCTTC
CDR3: CASGSSGLYNEQFF

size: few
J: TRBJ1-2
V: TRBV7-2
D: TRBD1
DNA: TGTGCCAGCAGCCTATTACAGGGGATGGGAGGCTACACCTTC
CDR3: CASSLLQGMGGYTF

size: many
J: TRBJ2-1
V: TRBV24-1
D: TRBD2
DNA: TGTGCCACCGCAACTAGCGGGGGATACAATGAGCAGTTCTTC
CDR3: CATATSGGYNEQFF

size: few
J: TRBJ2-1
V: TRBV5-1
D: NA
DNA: TGCGCCAGCAGGGGGGGATCGGGGATGGATGAGCAGTTCTTC
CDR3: CASRGGSGMDEQFF

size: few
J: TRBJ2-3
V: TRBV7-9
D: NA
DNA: TGTGCCAGCAGCCGCCTCACTACTAGCACAGATACGCAGTATTTT
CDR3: CASSRLTTSTDTQYF

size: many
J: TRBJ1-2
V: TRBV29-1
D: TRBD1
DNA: TGCAGCGCGGGACAGAATAACTATGGCTACACCTTC
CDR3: CSAGQNNYGYTF

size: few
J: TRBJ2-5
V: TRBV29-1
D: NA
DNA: TGCAGCGTTGAATTCTCCGCCCGAGAGACCCAGTACTTC
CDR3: CSVEFSARETQYF

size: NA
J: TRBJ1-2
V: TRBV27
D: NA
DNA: TGTGCCAGCAGTCCCTTCGACGGTAATGGCTACACCTTC
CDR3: CASSPFDGNGYTF

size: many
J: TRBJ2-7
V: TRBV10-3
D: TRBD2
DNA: TGTGCCACAACAACGACTAGCGGGAGATCCGGAGAGCAGTACTTC
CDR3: CATTTTSGRSGEQYF

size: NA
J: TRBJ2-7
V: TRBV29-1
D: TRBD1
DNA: TGCAGCGCCCGGGACAGGGGGACCTACGAGCAGTACTTC
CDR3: CSARDRGTYEQYF

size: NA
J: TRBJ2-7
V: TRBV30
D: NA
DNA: TGTGCCTGGAGAGACGTGGACGAGCAGTACTTC
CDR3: CAWRDVDEQYF

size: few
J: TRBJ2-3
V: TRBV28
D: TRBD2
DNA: TGTGCCAGCAGTTCCCCCCAAGCGGGAGGAGATACGCAGTATTTT
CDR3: CASSSPQAGGDTQYF

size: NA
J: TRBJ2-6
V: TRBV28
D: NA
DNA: TGTGCCAGCAGTTTCGGGGACCGCGCTTACTCTGGGGCCAACGTCCTGACTTTC
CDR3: CASSFGDRAYSGANVLTF

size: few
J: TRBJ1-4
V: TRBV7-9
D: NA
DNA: TGTGCCAGCAGCCTCGGGACGGGAGTCGCAACTAATGAAAAACTGTTTTTT
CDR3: CASSLGTGVATNEKLFF

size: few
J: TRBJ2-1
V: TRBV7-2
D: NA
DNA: TGTGCCAGCAGCTTTCTCCGGGACTCAAAAGAGCAGTTCTTC
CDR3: CASSFLRDSKEQFF

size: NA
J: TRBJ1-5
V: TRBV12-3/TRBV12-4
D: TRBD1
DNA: TGTGCCAGCAGCCAGGGGACAGGGGAACAGCCCCAGCATTTT
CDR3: CASSQGTGEQPQHF

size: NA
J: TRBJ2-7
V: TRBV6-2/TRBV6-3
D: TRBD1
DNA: TGTGCCAGCAGAAAGACAGGGACCGACGAGCAGTACTTC
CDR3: CASRKTGTDEQYF

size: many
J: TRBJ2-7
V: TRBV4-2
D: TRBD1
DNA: TGTGCCAGCAGCCAACACACGACAGGGCTCTACGAGCAGTACTTC
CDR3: CASSQHTTGLYEQYF

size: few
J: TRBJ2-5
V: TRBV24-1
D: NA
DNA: TGTGCCACCAGTGATCGACGGTACCAAGAGACCCAGTACTTC
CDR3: CATSDRRYQETQYF

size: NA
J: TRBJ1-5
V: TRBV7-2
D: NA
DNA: TGTGCCAGCAGCTACCAGGGAAATCAGCCCCAGCATTTT
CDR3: CASSYQGNQPQHF

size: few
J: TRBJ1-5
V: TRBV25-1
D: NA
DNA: TGTGCCAGCAGTGAACCCTGGGACAATCAGCCCCAGCATTTT
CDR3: CASSEPWDNQPQHF

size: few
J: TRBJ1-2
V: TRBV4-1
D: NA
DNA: TGCGCCAGCAGCCAAGGACCCGCCCAGGACTATGGCTACACCTTC
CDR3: CASSQGPAQDYGYTF

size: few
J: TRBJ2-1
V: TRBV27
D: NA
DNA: TGTGCCAGCAGTTTATCACCGGGCCCCGAGCAGTTCTTC
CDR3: CASSLSPGPEQFF

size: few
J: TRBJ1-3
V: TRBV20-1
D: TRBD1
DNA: TGCAGTGCCGGGACAGGGTCGGGATCTGGAAACACCATATATTTT
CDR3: CSAGTGSGSGNTIYF

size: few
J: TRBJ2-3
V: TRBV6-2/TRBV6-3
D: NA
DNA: TGTGCCAGCAGTTACGGGGCGGGCCTCGGTACGCAGTATTTT
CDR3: CASSYGAGLGTQYF

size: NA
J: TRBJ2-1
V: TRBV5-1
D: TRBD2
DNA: TGCGCCAGCAGCTTGGGTGGTAGCGGGACCTACAATGAGCAGTTCTTC
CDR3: CASSLGGSGTYNEQFF

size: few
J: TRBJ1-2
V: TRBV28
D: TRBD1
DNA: TGTGCCATCTGGGACAGGGACTATGGCTACACCTTC
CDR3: CAIWDRDYGYTF

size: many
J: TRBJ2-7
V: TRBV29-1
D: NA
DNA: TGCAGCGTCCGAAACCTACAGGGCGGGGAGTCCTACGAGCAGTACTTC
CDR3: CSVRNLQGGESYEQYF

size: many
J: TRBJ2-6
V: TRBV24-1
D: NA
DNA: TGTGCCACCAGTGGACCGGCGGCCAACGTCCTGACTTTC
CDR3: CATSGPAANVLTF